The 20 T cell receptor beta chains below come from one sample, sequenced in a study of blood T cells in healthy people across ages. Alongside a J-beta primer mix, a sample-barcoded 5' primer served in a second PCR lasting about 7 to 11 cycles. TCRdb recomputed calls from the 5' RACE reads with MiXCR, one row per CDR3 protein. Of more than 1,000,000 distinct CDR3 sequences in the sample, roughly a quarter were seen once. These data were likewise used in another study, on T cells of mothers and their children.

Material: blood. Every receptor here comes from a girl under 10 years old in good health.

The chain has TRBV3-1 and TRBJ2-5; TRBD2 aligns across 7 bases. The J call may be in error: the DNA end matches TRBJ2-7 better. The CDR3 spans 16 residues. CDR1 LGHDT and CDR2 YNNKEL come from the germline V gene (reference sequence). The CDR3 here is CASSQYGLDDIREQYF. In DNA form, the CDR3 reads TGTGCCAGCAGCCAATATGGACTAGATGATATCCGCGAGCAGTACTTC.

This clonotype was counted between two and nine times. The chain couples TRBV27 to TRBJ2-7, with D tentatively TRBD2 (6 bases). The V gene lost 0 bases and the J gene lost 7 bases, with 16 bases spanning the gap. Germline assignment: CDR1 MNHEY and CDR2 SMNVEV (reference sequence). This CDR3 is built from 15 residues. The CDR3 is CASSLSIGGIEEQYF. The CDR3 DNA follows: TGTGCCAGCAGTTTATCGATCGGGGGAATTGAGGAGCAGTACTTC.

In this sample, this clonotype turned up once. This chain joins TRBV20-1 and TRBJ2-1; the D gene is possibly TRBD1 (6 bases). The germline gives CDR1 DFQATT, CDR2 SNEGSKA (reference sequence). V was cut by 5 bases and J by 5 bases, with 16 bases left in between. The CDR3 consists of 14 residues. CDR3 coding DNA: TGCAGTGCTTTGGGGGCCCTAGAGCACAATGAGCAGTTCTTC. It yields the protein CSALGALEHNEQFF.

This clonotype was picked up a small number of times. The chain joins TRBV6-5 to TRBJ2-1; no reliable D call. This CDR3 is built from 11 residues. Trimming cost V 7 bases and J 8 bases, with 9 bases left between them. Germline-derived CDR1 and CDR2 are MNHEY and SVGAGI. DNA of the CDR3: TGTGCCAGCACTCACGGCCATGAGCAGTTCTTC. This codes for CASTHGHEQFF.

The CDR3 nucleotides read TGTGCCAGCTCAGAGCGACCCGCTTACGAGCAGTACTTC. Residues: CASSERPAYEQYF. The V gene is TRBV18, the J gene TRBJ2-7; D uncertain. CDR1 KGHSH and CDR2 LQKENI come from the germline V gene. CDR3 length: 13 amino acids. The ends were cut back, 5 bases at V and 4 bases at J, with 12 bases in the middle.

The chain combines TRBV4-3 with TRBJ2-1; 11 bases line up with TRBD2. The DNA end lines up better with TRBJ2-5; the J call may be wrong. CDR1 LGHNA and CDR2 YSLEER come from the germline V gene. The CDR3 loop spans 17 amino acids. The CDR3 loop is CASSQVASGGIGETQYF. The CDR3 DNA is TGCGCCAGCAGCCAAGTGGCTAGCGGGGGGATCGGGGAGACCCAGTACTTC.

V gene TRBV2 combines with J gene TRBJ2-1; 7 bases match TRBD1. This CDR3 has 16 amino acids. Germline V lookup: CDR1 SNHLY, CDR2 FYNNEI. Losses at the gene ends were 11 bases for V and 0 bases for J; bases not matched to a gene: 13. CDR3 DNA: TGTGCCGTACACCCGGGACAGAAGAGCTCCTACAATGAGCAGTTCTTC. Its protein is CAVHPGQKSSYNEQFF.

This rearrangement joins TRBV5-1 to TRBJ2-7; the D gene is possibly TRBD2 (6 bases). The CDR3 spans 14 residues. Per the germline V gene, CDR1 is SGHRS and CDR2 is YFSETQ. Trimming left V 1 base short and J 4 bases short, with 12 bases between. This chain's CDR3 is CASSLTSTPYEQYF. The CDR3 DNA reads as TGCGCCAGCAGCTTGACTAGCACCCCGTACGAGCAGTACTTC.

This chain uses TRBV12-3 or TRBV12-4 with TRBJ1-1; perhaps TRBD1 as D (5 bases). The CDR3 totals 11 residues. Trimming shortened V by 6 bases and J by 7 bases, and 9 bases separated the two germline ends. CDR3 sequence reads: CASRGTIEAFF. The CDR3 nucleotides read TGTGCCAGCAGGGGGACCATTGAAGCTTTCTTT.

This clonotype was observed at least ten times. The V call is TRBV9, the J call TRBJ2-7, with D maybe TRBD2 (5 bases). Trimming removed 0 bases at V and 3 bases at J, with 16 bases between. CDR1 and CDR2 (germline): SGDLS, YYNGEE. The CDR3 has 16 residues. The CDR3 region has the DNA TGTGCCAGCAGCGTAGCGGCTAGCCCCACACTCTACGAGCAGTACTTC. Residues: CASSVAASPTLYEQYF.

This clonotype was observed a few times. The chain links TRBV29-1 to TRBJ2-3; D is uncertain. The V and J ends lost 4 bases and 2 bases respectively, with 10 bases between them. The CDR3 spans 13 residues. Germline V lookup: CDR1 SQVTM, CDR2 ANQGSEA. CDR3 sequence reads: CSVGTKLTDTQYF. Written as DNA, the CDR3 is TGCAGCGTTGGGACCAAGCTCACAGATACGCAGTATTTT.

This chain joins TRBV5-6 and TRBJ1-4; 7 positions match TRBD1. The CDR3 is 16 amino acids. Germline CDR1 and CDR2: SGHDT and YYEEEE. V dropped 4 bases and J dropped 0; count of bases not matched to a gene: 6. CDR3 coding DNA: TGTGCCAGCAGCCCGTACAGGGGTTCAACTAATGAAAAACTGTTTTTT. Its translation: CASSPYRGSTNEKLFF.

This clonotype has just a few counts. The CDR3 DNA follows: TGTGCCAGCACCTTAACAGGGGAGGGGGAAAAACTGTTTTTT. Encoded protein: CASTLTGEGEKLFF. J is TRBJ1-4 and V is TRBV6-1; 7 bases are shared with TRBD1. CDR1 and CDR2 (germline): MNHNS, SASEGT. After removal of 7 bases from V and 8 bases from J, the junction contained 10 bases not matched to a gene. The CDR3 sequence is 14 residues long.

This clonotype has at least ten counts. The chain links TRBV20-1 to TRBJ1-5; 7 bases are shared with TRBD1. Germline values: CDR1 DFQATT, CDR2 SNEGSKA (reference sequence). The CDR3 totals 15 residues. The V and J ends lost 6 bases and 5 bases, in that order; junction bases with no gene match: 13. CDR3: CSALTGEGGDQPQHF. CDR3 nucleotide sequence: TGCAGTGCCCTCACAGGGGAAGGGGGAGATCAGCCCCAGCATTTT.

This clonotype was picked up a small number of times. The gene calls are TRBV11-2 and TRBJ2-5, with 11 bases fitting TRBD2. Near its end, the DNA agrees better with TRBJ2-1, so the J call may be wrong. Germline assignment: CDR1 SGHAT and CDR2 FQNNGV. The CDR3 totals 15 residues. The CDR3 nucleotides are TGTGCCAGCAGCTTAATTAGCGGGAGGGTCGGTGAGCAGTTCTTC. Translation: CASSLISGRVGEQFF.

This clonotype was seen only a few times. The chain combines TRBV7-9 with TRBJ1-2; perhaps TRBD1 as D (5 bases). Trimming took off 4 bases at V and 3 bases at J, with 18 bases between the two ends. Germline lookup yields CDR1 SEHNR and CDR2 FQNEAQ (reference sequence). The CDR3 totals 16 residues. DNA for the CDR3: TGTGCCAGCAGCTACCCAGGGAACTCGGCCGACTATGGCTACACCTTC. Protein product: CASSYPGNSADYGYTF.

This clonotype has just a few counts. The chain is built from TRBV6-5 and TRBJ1-1, with TRBD1 as a possible D gene (6 bases). This CDR3 contains 16 residues. Germline V CDR1 and CDR2: MNHEY, SVGAGI. Trimming removed 2 bases at V and 0 bases at J, with 13 bases between. The CDR3 nucleotides read TGTGCCAGCAGTTACGGGGGCGGAGGGTTGAACACTGAAGCTTTCTTT. It encodes CASSYGGGGLNTEAFF.

The genes are TRBV9 and TRBJ1-1; TRBD1 aligns across 7 bases. After removal of 4 bases from V and 6 bases from J, the junction contained 15 bases not matched to a gene. Germline V gene sequence: CDR1 SGDLS, CDR2 YYNGEE. CDR3 length: 16 residues. CDR3 DNA sequence: TGTGCCAGCAGCCATACAGGGGACCCAGCTTACTCTGAAGCTTTCTTT. It translates to CASSHTGDPAYSEAFF.

This clonotype has a handful of counts. The chain has TRBV12-3 or TRBV12-4 and TRBJ1-5; D possibly corresponds to TRBD1 (5 bases). This CDR3 spans 15 amino acids. The V end lost 6 bases, the J end lost 5 bases, and 17 bases lay between the germline ends. The CDR3 DNA is TGTGCCAGCAGGGGGGGAGAGAGGTATTATCAGCCCCAGCATTTT. Its protein product is CASRGGERYYQPQHF.

The rearrangement joins TRBV29-1 to TRBJ1-1, with D unresolved. V gave up 4 bases and J gave up 1 base, with 10 bases separating them. This CDR3 comprises 13 residues. Germline values: CDR1 SQVTM, CDR2 ANQGSEA. Here the CDR3 DNA reads TGCAGCGTTGTATCGGATTGGAACACTGAAGCTTTCTTT. This gives the protein CSVVSDWNTEAFF.